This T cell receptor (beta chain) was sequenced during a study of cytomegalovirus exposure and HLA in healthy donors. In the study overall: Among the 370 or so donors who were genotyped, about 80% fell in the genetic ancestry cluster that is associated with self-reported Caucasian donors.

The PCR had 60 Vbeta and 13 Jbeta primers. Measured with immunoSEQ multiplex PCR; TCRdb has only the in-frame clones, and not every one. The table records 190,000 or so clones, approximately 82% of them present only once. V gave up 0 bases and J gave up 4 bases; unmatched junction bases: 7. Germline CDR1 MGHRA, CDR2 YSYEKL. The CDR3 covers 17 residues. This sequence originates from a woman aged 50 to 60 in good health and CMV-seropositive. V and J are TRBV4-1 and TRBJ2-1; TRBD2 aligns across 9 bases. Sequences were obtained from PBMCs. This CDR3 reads CASSQDGGGLAYNEQFF. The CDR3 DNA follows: TGCGCCAGCAGCCAAGATGGGGGCGGACTAGCGTACAATGAGCAGTTCTTC.